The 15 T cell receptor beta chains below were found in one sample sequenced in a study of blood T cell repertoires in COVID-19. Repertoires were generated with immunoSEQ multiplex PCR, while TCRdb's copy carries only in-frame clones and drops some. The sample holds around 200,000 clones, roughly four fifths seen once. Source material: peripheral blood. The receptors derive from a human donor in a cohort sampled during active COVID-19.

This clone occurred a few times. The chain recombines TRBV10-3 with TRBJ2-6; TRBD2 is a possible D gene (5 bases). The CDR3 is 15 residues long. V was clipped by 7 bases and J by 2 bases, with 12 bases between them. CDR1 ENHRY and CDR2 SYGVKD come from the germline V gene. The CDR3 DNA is TGTGCCATCACCGGGGAGCTGGCTGGGGCCAACGTCCTGACTTTC. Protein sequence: CAITGELAGANVLTF.

The CDR3 bases are TGCGCCAGCAGCCAAGATCAGGGGAGCTCCTATAATTCACCCCTCCACTTT. Translated, it gives CASSQDQGSSYNSPLHF. The chain uses TRBV4-1 and TRBJ1-6, with D possibly TRBD1 on 6 matching bases. The CDR3 totals 17 residues. Germline CDR1 is MGHRA and CDR2 is YSYEKL. V lost 0 bases to trimming and J lost 0 bases, with 9 bases between them.

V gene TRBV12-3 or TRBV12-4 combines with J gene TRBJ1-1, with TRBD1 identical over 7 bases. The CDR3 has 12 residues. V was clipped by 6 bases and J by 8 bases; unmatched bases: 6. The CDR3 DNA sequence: TGTGCCAGCAGATACAGGGGTTCCGAAGCTTTCTTT. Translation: CASRYRGSEAFF.

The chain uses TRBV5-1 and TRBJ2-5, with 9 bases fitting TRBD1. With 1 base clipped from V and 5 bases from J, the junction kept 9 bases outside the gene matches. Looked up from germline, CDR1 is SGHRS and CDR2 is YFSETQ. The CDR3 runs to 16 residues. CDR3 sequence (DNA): TGCGCCAGCAGCTTGCTATTACAGGGGGCAGGGGAGACCCAGTACTTC. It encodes CASSLLLQGAGETQYF. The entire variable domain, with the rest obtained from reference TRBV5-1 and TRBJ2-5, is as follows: KAGVTQTPRYLIKTRGQQVTLSCSPISGHRSVSWYQQTPGQGLQFLFEYFSETQRNKGNFPGRFSGRQFSNSRSEMNVSTLELGDSALYLCASSLLLQGAGETQYFGPGTRLLVL.

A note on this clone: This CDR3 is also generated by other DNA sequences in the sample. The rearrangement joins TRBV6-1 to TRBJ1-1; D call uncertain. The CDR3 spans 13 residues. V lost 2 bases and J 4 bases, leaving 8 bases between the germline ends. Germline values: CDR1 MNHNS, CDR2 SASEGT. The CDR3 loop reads CASSEPGITEAFF. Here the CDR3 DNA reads TGTGCCAGCAGTGAACCGGGGATCACTGAAGCTTTCTTT.

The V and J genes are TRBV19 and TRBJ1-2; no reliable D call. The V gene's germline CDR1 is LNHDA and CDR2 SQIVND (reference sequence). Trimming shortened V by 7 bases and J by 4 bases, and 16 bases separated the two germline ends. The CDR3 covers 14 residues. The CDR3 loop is CASIRSGNGYGYTF. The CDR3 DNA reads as TGTGCCAGTATACGTTCGGGTAATGGCTATGGCTACACCTTC.

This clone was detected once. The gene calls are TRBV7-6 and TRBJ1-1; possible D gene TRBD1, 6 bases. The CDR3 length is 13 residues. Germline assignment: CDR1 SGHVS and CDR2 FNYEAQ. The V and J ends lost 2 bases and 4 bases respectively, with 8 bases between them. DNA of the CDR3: TGTGCCAGCAGCTTAAACAGGGTCACTGAAGCTTTCTTT. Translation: CASSLNRVTEAFF. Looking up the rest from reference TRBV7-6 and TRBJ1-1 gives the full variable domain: GAGVSQSPRYKVTKRGQDVALRCDPISGHVSLYWYRQALGQGPEFLTYFNYEAQQDKSGLPNDRFSAERPEGSISTLTIQRTEQRDSAMYRCASSLNRVTEAFFGQGTRLTVV.

In DNA form, the CDR3 reads TGTGCCAGCAGCCCGACTCCACAGGGCCTTAATCAGCCCCAGCATTTT. Amino acids: CASSPTPQGLNQPQHF. The V call is TRBV7-6, the J call TRBJ1-5; the D gene is possibly TRBD1 (6 bases). V was cut by 5 bases and J by 4 bases, with 18 bases left in between. This CDR3 has 16 amino acids. Germline lookup yields CDR1 SGHVS and CDR2 FNYEAQ.

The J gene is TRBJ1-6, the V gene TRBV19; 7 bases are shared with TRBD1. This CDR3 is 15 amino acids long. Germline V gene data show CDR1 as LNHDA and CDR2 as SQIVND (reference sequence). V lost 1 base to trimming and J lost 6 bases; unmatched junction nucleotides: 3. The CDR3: CASSIGGTANSPLHF. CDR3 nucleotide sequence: TGTGCCAGTAGTATAGGAGGGACAGCTAATTCACCCCTCCACTTT.

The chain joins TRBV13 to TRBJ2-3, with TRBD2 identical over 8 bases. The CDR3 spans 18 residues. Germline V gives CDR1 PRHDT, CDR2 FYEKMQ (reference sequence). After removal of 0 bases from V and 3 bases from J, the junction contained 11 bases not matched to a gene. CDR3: CASSLGGDWGLGTDTQYF. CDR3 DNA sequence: TGTGCCAGCAGCTTAGGGGGGGATTGGGGACTAGGAACAGATACGCAGTATTTT.

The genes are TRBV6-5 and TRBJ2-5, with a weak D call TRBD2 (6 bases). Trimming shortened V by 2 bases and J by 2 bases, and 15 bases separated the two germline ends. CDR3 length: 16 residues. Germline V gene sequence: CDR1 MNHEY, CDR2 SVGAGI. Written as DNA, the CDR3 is TGTGCCAGCAGTTACAAATTCGGGGGTAGACAAGAGACCCAGTACTTC. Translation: CASSYKFGGRQETQYF.

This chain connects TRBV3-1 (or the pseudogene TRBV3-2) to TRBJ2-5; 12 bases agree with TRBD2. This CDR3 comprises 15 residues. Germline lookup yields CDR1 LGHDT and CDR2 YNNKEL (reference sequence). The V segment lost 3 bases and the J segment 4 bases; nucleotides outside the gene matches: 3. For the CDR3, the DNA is TGTGCCAGCAGCCAGACTAGCGGGGGCCTAGAGACCCAGTACTTC. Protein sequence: CASSQTSGGLETQYF.

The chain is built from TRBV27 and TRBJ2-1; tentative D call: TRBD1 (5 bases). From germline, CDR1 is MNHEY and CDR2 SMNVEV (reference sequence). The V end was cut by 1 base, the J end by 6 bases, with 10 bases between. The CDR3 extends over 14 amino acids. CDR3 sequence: CASSLWQGPNEQFF. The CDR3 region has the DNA TGTGCCAGCAGTTTATGGCAGGGCCCCAATGAGCAGTTCTTC.

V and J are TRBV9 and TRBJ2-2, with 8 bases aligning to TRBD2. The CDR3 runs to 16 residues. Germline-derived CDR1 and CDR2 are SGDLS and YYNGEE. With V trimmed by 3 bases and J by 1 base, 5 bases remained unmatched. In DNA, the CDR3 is TGTGCCAGCAGCGCTACTAGCGGAGAGAACACCGGGGAGCTGTTTTTT. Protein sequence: CASSATSGENTGELFF.

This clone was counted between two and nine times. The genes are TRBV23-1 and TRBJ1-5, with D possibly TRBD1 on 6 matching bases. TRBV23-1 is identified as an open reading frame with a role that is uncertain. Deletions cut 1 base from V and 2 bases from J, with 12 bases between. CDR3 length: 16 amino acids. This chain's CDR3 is CASSQCTGFRNQPQHF. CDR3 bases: TGCGCCAGCAGTCAATGCACAGGGTTTCGCAATCAGCCCCAGCATTTT.